Included here is one T cell receptor beta chain sequence, with context. The target antigen is unknown. Anyone with other autoimmune disease or infection in the prior four weeks was excluded. Germline V gene data show CDR1 as SGHTA and CDR2 as FQGNSA. The length of the CDR3 is 17 residues. With 4 bases clipped from V and 4 bases from J, the junction kept 10 bases outside the gene matches. The data originate from a study of type 1 and type 2 diabetes patients. The overall study: CD4+ or CD8+ T cells were positively selected from PBMCs with microbeads. Study-level results: Some HECs seen only in T1D might also appear in more T2D or control samples.

Genomic DNA was the PCR template. Multiplex PCR with 30 forward and 13 reverse primers amplified the TCR beta CDR3. From the multiplex PCR reads, TCRdb called clonotypes with MiXCR, one entry per CDR3 protein. The table lists some 250,000 distinct CDR3 sequences, around 47% of them singletons. Sequenced sample: peripheral blood mononuclear cells (PBMCs). This chain joins TRBV7-2 and TRBJ2-7; 13 bases are a match to TRBD2. The receptor's source is a man between 18 and 35 years old with type 2 diabetes. CDR3 nucleotide sequence: TGTGCCAGCAGCTCACCGGGACTAGCGGGAAGGGGGTACGAGCAGTACTTC. It codes for CASSSPGLAGRGYEQYF.